This T cell receptor beta chain was captured in a study of OX40 agonist ivuxolimab in advanced cancers. In the study overall: Under the entry rules, prior anti-PD-1, anti-PD-L1 or anti-CTLA-4 therapy was allowed, and about 40% had some.

Germline CDR1 and CDR2: SNHLY and FYNNEI. This CDR3 has 16 amino acids. Germline trimming cut 4 bases from V and 10 bases from J; bases unmatched to any gene: 11. Findings of the study overall: At 0.1 to 3.0 mg/kg and by week 6, clonal expansion occurred in CD4+ and CD8+ blood T cells. CD8+ T cells were the subset that, on average, had more expanded clones than CD4+.

Samples were taken at baseline and on day 1 of cycles 4 and 7. A note on this clone: Its antigen is currently unknown.

Data came from immunoSEQ multiplex PCR; TCRdb stores just in-frame clones and leaves some out. The sample contains around 90,000 clones, 91% of which appear only once. The sequencing here drew on CD4+ or CD8+ T cells sorted from blood, taken in a trial of the OX40 agonist ivuxolimab. The sequence derives from an adult with an advanced solid tumor such as melanoma, head and neck, liver or kidney cancer. The chain carries TRBV2 and TRBJ2-1; 12 nucleotides match TRBD2. For the CDR3, the DNA is TGTGCCAGCAGTGGGGATTCTAGCGGGAGGGCCGGGGAGCAGTTCTTC. Translated: CASSGDSSGRAGEQFF.